This note documents a single T cell receptor (beta chain) sequence. Its antigen is still unknown. Per the germline V gene, CDR1 is LNHDA and CDR2 is SQIVND (reference sequence). This CDR3 is built from 12 residues. V shed 4 bases and J shed 6 bases, with 9 bases lying between them. Noted treatment: roughly 20 received Ad26.COV2.S at low or high dose, single or two shots; several received placebo; per-sample allocation not given. Specimens were obtained on day 63 following the first vaccine or placebo injection. Sequencing used immunoSEQ multiplex PCR; TCRdb keeps in-frame clones, though not all of them. The table has roughly 330,000 clones, roughly 90% seen once. These data come from a study of Ad26.COV2.S vaccination and SARS-CoV-2 variants. Study outcomes and limitations: Similar non-spike TCR breadth was observed in recipients of vaccine and of placebo.

This TCR was sampled from a person aged 18-65 years who received the Ad26.COV2.S COVID-19 vaccine or a placebo. The rearrangement uses TRBV19 and TRBJ1-1; no reliable D call. This specimen was peripheral blood, taken in a trial of Ad26.COV2.S vaccine versus placebo. Here the CDR3 DNA reads TGTGCCAGTAGTAGAGCAATCTCTGAAGCTTTCTTT. This translates into CASSRAISEAFF.